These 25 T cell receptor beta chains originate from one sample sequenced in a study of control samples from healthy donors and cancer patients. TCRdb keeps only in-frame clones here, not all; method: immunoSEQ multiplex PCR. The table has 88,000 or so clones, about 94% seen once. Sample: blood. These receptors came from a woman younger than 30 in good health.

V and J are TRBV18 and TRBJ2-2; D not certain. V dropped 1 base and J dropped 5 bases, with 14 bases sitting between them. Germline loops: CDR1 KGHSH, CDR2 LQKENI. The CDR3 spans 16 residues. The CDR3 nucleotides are TGTGCCAGCTCACCACAAAACCTCAAACTTACCGGGGAGCTGTTTTTT. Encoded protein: CASSPQNLKLTGELFF.

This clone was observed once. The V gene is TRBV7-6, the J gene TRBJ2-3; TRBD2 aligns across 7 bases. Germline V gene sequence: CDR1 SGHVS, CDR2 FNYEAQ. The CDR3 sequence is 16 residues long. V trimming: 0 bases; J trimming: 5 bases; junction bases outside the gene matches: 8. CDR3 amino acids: CASSLAAAGVRDTQYF. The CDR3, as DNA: TGTGCCAGCAGCTTAGCGGCGGCGGGAGTACGAGATACGCAGTATTTT.

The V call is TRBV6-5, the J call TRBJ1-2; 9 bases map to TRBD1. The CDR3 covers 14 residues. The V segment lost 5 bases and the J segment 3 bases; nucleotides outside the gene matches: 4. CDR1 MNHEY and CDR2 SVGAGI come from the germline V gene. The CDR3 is CASSPTGGDYGYTF. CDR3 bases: TGTGCCAGCAGTCCGACAGGGGGTGACTATGGCTACACCTTC.

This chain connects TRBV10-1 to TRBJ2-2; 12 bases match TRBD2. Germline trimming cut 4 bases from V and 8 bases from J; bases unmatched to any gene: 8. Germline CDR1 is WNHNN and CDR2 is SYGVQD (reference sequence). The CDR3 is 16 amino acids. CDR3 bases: TGCGCCAGCAGTGTAGCGACTAGCGGGGGCGCAGGGGAGCTGTTTTTT. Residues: CASSVATSGGAGELFF.

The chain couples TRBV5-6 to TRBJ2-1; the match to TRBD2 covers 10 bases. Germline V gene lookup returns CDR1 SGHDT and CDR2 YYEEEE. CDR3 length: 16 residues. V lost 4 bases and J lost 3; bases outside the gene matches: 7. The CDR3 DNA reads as TGTGCCAGCAGCAAACGGACTAGCGGTTACTACAATGAGCAGTTCTTC. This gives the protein CASSKRTSGYYNEQFF.

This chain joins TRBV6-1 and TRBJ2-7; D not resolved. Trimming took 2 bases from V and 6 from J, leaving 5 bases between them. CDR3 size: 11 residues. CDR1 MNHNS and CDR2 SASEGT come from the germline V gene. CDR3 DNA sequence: TGTGCCAGCAGTGAACTGCGCGAGCAGTACTTC. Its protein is CASSELREQYF.

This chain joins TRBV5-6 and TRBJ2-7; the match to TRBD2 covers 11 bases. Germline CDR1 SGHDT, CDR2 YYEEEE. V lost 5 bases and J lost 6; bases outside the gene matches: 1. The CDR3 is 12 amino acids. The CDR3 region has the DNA TGTGCCAGCAGGACTAGCGGGGCCGAGCAGTACTTC. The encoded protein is CASRTSGAEQYF.

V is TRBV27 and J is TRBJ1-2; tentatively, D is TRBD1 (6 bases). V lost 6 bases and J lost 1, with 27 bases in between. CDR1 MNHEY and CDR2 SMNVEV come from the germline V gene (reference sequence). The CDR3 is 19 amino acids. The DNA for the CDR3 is TGTGCCAGCAGCCGCTTACCCCAGGGGTCCCCTCAAGGTAACTATGGCTACACCTTC. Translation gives CASSRLPQGSPQGNYGYTF.

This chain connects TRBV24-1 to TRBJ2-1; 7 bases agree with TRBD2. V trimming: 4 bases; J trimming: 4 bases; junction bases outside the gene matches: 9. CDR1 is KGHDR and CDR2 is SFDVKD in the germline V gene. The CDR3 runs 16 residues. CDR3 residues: CATSDPKRGWYNEQFF. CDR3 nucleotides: TGTGCCACCAGTGACCCGAAGCGGGGCTGGTACAATGAGCAGTTCTTC.

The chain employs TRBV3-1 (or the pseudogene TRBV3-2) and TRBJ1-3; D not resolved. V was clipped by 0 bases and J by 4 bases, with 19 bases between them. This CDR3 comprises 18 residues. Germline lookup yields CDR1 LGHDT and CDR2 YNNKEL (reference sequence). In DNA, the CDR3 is TGTGCCAGCAGCCAAGAAAGGCCCGTTAGAGCCTTCGGAAACACCATATATTTT. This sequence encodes CASSQERPVRAFGNTIYF.

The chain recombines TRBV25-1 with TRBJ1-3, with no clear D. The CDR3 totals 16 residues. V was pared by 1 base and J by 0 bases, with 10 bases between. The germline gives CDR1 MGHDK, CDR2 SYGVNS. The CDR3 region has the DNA TGTGCCAGCAGTGAATTCAGACCTAGCTCTGGAAACACCATATATTTT. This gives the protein CASSEFRPSSGNTIYF.

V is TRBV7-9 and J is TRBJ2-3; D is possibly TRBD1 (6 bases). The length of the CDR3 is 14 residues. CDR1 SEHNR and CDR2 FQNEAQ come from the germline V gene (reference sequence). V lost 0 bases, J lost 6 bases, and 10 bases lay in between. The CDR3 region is CASSLALGADTQYF. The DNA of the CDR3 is TGTGCCAGCAGCTTAGCGCTGGGGGCGGATACGCAGTATTTT.

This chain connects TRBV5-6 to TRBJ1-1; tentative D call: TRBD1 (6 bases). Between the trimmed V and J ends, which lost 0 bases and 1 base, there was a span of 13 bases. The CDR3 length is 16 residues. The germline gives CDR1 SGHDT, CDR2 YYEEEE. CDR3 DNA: TGTGCCAGCAGCTTGGGCCTAGGACAGCCGAACACTGAAGCTTTCTTT. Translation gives CASSLGLGQPNTEAFF.

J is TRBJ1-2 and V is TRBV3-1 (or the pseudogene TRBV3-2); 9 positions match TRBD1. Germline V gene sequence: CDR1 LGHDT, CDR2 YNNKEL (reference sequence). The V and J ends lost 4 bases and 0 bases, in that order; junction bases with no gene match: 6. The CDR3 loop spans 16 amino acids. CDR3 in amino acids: CASSPGTGYSNYGYTF. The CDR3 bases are TGTGCCAGCAGCCCTGGGACAGGGTATTCTAACTATGGCTACACCTTC.

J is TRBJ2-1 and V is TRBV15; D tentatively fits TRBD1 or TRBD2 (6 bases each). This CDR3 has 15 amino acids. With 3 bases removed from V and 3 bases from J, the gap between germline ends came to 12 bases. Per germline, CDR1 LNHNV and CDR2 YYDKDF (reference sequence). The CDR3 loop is CATSSLGGRYNEQFF. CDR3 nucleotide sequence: TGTGCCACCAGCAGCCTGGGGGGCCGCTACAATGAGCAGTTCTTC.

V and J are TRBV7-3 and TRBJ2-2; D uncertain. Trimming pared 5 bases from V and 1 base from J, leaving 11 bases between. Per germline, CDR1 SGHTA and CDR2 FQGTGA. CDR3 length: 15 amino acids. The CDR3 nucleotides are TGTGCCAGCAGCCTACCGGGTCTGAACACCGGGGAGCTGTTTTTT. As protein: CASSLPGLNTGELFF.

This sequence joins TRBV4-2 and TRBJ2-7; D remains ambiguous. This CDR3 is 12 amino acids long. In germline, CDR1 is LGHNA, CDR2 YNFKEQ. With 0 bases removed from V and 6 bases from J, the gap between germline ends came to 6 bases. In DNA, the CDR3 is TGTGCCAGCAGCCAAGACTCAGGCGAGCAGTACTTC. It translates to CASSQDSGEQYF.

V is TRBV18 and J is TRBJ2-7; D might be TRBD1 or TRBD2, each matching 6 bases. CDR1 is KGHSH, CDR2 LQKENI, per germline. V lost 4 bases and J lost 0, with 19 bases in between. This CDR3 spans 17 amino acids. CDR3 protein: CASSHPGAATSSYEQYF. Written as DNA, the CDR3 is TGTGCCAGCTCACATCCGGGGGCGGCGACCAGCTCCTACGAGCAGTACTTC.

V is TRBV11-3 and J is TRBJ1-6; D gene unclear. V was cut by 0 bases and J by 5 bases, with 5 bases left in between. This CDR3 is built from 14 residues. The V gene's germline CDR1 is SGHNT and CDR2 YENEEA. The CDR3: CASSLDGHNSPLHF. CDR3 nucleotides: TGTGCCAGCAGCTTAGACGGGCATAATTCACCCCTCCACTTT.

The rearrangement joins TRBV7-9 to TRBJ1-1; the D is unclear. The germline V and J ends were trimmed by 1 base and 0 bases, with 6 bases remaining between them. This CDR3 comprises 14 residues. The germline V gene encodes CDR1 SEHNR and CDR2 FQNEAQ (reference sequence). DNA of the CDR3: TGTGCCAGCAGCTTAGGGGAAGTGAACACTGAAGCTTTCTTT. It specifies CASSLGEVNTEAFF.

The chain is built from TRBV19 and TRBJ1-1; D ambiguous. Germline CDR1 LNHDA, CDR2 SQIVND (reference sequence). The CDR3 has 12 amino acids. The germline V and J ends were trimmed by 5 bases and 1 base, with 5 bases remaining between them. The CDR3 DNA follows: TGTGCCAGTAGTCTAGGGAACACTGAAGCTTTCTTT. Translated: CASSLGNTEAFF.

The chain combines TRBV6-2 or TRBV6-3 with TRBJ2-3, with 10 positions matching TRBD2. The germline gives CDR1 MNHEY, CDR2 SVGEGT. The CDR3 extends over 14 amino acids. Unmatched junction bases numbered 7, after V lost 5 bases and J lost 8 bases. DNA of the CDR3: TGTGCCAGCAGTAATCTAGCGGGAGCGGGTACGCAGTATTTT. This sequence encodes CASSNLAGAGTQYF.

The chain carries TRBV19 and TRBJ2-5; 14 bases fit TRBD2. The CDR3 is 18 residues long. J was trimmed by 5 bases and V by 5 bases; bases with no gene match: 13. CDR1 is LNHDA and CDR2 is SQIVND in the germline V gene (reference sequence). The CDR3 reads CASSLGTSGSQRRETQYF. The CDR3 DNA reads TGTGCCAGTAGTCTAGGGACTAGCGGGAGCCAAAGACGGGAGACCCAGTACTTC.

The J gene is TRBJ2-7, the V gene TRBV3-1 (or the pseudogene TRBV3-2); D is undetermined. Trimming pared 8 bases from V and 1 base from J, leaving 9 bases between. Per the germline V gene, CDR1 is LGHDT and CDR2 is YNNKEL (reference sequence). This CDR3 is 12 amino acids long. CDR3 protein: CASSWGSYEQYF. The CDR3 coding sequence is TGTGCCAGCTCGTGGGGTTCCTACGAGCAGTACTTC.

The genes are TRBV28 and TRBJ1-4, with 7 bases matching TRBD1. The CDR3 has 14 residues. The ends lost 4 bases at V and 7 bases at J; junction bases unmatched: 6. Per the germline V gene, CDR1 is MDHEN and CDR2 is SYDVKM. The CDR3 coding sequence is TGTGCCAGCAGTTCCCGGACAGGAACTGAAAAACTGTTTTTT. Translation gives CASSSRTGTEKLFF.